What follows are 20 T cell receptor beta chains derived from one specimen sequenced in a study of CD8+ T cells in alopecia areata. Treatment given: oral pan-JAK inhibitor, 5-10 mg twice daily. Extracted RNA was reverse transcribed, and the resulting cDNA served as sequencing template. Sequencing was performed with immunoSEQ multiplex PCR; in TCRdb, only in-frame clones are kept and a portion is missing. The sample records some 180,000 clones, about 55% being singletons. Material: CD8+ T cells sorted from blood, obtained at week 24, from a patient treated with tofacitinib. The receptor source for this set is a human donor with alopecia areata.

The chain recombines TRBV12-5 with TRBJ2-1, with a tentative D call TRBD2 (6 bases). The germline CDR1 and CDR2 sequences are LGHNT and FRNRAP. The V gene lost 3 bases and the J gene lost 3 bases, with 18 bases spanning the gap. This CDR3 contains 17 residues. The CDR3 reads CASGFAEGFGNYNEQFF. The CDR3 DNA follows: TGTGCTAGTGGTTTTGCGGAGGGCTTCGGTAACTACAATGAGCAGTTCTTC.

The rearrangement uses TRBV27 and TRBJ1-5; D not certain. Germline CDR1 and CDR2: MNHEY and SMNVEV (reference sequence). V was pared by 5 bases and J by 0 bases, with 11 bases between. CDR3 length equals 15 residues. The CDR3 is CASSPLPVSNQPQHF. The CDR3 bases are TGTGCCAGCAGTCCCCTCCCGGTTAGCAATCAGCCCCAGCATTTT.

This clone was seen more than once but under ten times. The rearrangement joins TRBV11-2 to TRBJ2-6; D may be TRBD2 (5 bases). Germline-derived CDR1 and CDR2 are SGHAT and FQNNGV. The V and J ends lost 5 bases and 0 bases respectively, with 17 bases between them. The CDR3 is 18 residues long. CDR3: CASSHVGKTSSGANVLTF. The CDR3 DNA reads TGTGCCAGCAGCCACGTAGGGAAAACTAGCTCTGGGGCCAACGTCCTGACTTTC.

J is TRBJ1-1 and V is TRBV11-2, with D perhaps matching TRBD1 (6 bases). The length of the CDR3 is 15 residues. V was pared by 1 base and J by 4 bases, with 13 bases between. The germline V gene has CDR1 SGHAT and CDR2 FQNNGV. CDR3 region: CASSLARGAATEAFF. In DNA, the CDR3 is TGTGCCAGCAGCTTAGCGAGGGGGGCGGCCACTGAAGCTTTCTTT.

The rearrangement uses TRBV7-6 and TRBJ2-7; TRBD1 is a possible D gene (7 bases). Between the trimmed V and J ends, which lost 3 bases and 4 bases, there was a span of 16 bases. The CDR3 runs to 15 residues. From germline, CDR1 is SGHVS and CDR2 FNYEAQ. This CDR3 reads CASSFGGGLGYEQYF. CDR3 nucleotide sequence: TGTGCCAGCAGCTTTGGAGGGGGCCTAGGGTACGAGCAGTACTTC.

The rearrangement links TRBV30 to TRBJ1-1; maybe TRBD1 (5 bases). The V end was cut by 6 bases, the J end by 5 bases, with 13 bases between. The germline V gene encodes CDR1 GTSNPN and CDR2 SVGIG (reference sequence). The CDR3 covers 12 residues. The chain's CDR3 is CACMQGLTEAFF. CDR3 DNA: TGTGCCTGCATGCAGGGTTTAACTGAAGCTTTCTTT.

Written as DNA, the CDR3 is TGTGCCACCAGCAGGCCTCAGGGGAACAATTCACCCCTCCACTTT. Encoded protein: CATSRPQGNNSPLHF. This rearrangement joins TRBV2 to TRBJ1-6; a possible D gene is TRBD1 (6 bases). The CDR3 has 15 amino acids. Between the trimmed V and J ends, which lost 10 bases and 7 bases, there was a span of 20 bases. From germline, CDR1 is SNHLY and CDR2 FYNNEI.

The chain couples TRBV4-3 to TRBJ2-3; D possibly corresponds to TRBD1 (5 bases). The V and J ends lost 2 bases and 1 base respectively, with 7 bases between them. This CDR3 has 14 residues. CDR1 is LGHNA, CDR2 YSLEER, per germline. The DNA for the CDR3 is TGCGCCAGCAGCCAACTAGGGGGCACAGATACGCAGTATTTT. It yields the protein CASSQLGGTDTQYF.

The chain links TRBV30 to TRBJ1-6; possibly TRBD1 for D (6 bases). CDR1 and CDR2 (germline): GTSNPN, SVGIG (reference sequence). V was shortened by 5 bases and J by 7 bases, with 15 bases between the two germline ends. This CDR3 region has 14 residues. Written as DNA, the CDR3 is TGTGCCTGGGACCCCGGGACAAGGAATTCACCCCTCCACTTT. It encodes CAWDPGTRNSPLHF. Full variable domain (remainder filled in from reference TRBV30 and TRBJ1-6): SQTIHQWPATLVQPVGSPLSLECTVEGTSNPNLYWYRQAAGRGLQLLFYSVGIGQISSEVPQNLSASRPQDRQFILSSKKLLLSDSGFYLCAWDPGTRNSPLHFGNGTRLTVT.

This chain links TRBV10-3 with TRBJ2-1, with TRBD2 matching 12 bases. With V trimmed by 6 bases and J by 4 bases, 10 bases remained unmatched. The CDR3 consists of 17 residues. Germline CDR1 reads ENHRY; CDR2 reads SYGVKD. The CDR3 sequence: CAISNPLAGGRYNEQFF. CDR3 nucleotide sequence: TGTGCCATCAGCAACCCGCTAGCGGGGGGGCGGTACAATGAGCAGTTCTTC.

This clone was counted only a few times. The chain joins TRBV15 to TRBJ2-1, with TRBD2 as a possible D gene (6 bases). Germline loops: CDR1 LNHNV, CDR2 YYDKDF (reference sequence). V was pared by 1 base and J by 5 bases, with 12 bases between. The CDR3 is 15 amino acids. In DNA, the CDR3 is TGTGCCACCAGCAGAGGACGGGGGTTTGACAATGAGCAGTTCTTC. Translated, it gives CATSRGRGFDNEQFF.

This chain connects TRBV15 to TRBJ1-5; 7 positions agree with TRBD1. This CDR3 has 14 residues. Germline-derived CDR1 and CDR2 are LNHNV and YYDKDF (reference sequence). The J segment lost 5 bases and the V segment lost 5 bases, leaving 6 bases of the junction unmatched. CDR3 sequence reads: CATSYGDSHQPQHF. CDR3 DNA sequence: TGTGCCACCAGCTATGGGGACAGCCATCAGCCCCAGCATTTT.

In this sample, this clone turned up once. The chain couples TRBV9 to TRBJ1-5; 8 bases match TRBD1. V lost 3 bases and J lost 2; bases outside the gene matches: 1. The CDR3 loop spans 14 amino acids. Germline V gives CDR1 SGDLS, CDR2 YYNGEE. In DNA form, the CDR3 reads TGTGCCAGCAGCGCGACAGGGGGCAATCAGCCCCAGCATTTT. Amino acid sequence: CASSATGGNQPQHF.

This clone was found many times. The chain recombines TRBV2 with TRBJ2-1; no firm D call. With 5 bases removed from V and 1 base from J, the gap between germline ends came to 6 bases. Germline assignment: CDR1 SNHLY and CDR2 FYNNEI. CDR3 size: 13 residues. CDR3 loop: CASSLGSYNEQFF. The DNA for the CDR3 is TGTGCCAGCAGTTTAGGGTCCTACAATGAGCAGTTCTTC.

V is TRBV29-1 and J is TRBJ2-2, with D unclear. Germline-derived CDR1 and CDR2 are SQVTM and ANQGSEA. The CDR3 loop spans 11 amino acids. V lost 2 bases and J lost 8, with 6 bases in between. Written as DNA, the CDR3 is TGCAGCGTTGAAACCCAAGGGGAGCTGTTTTTT. Its protein product is CSVETQGELFF.

This clone was seen more than once but under ten times. J is TRBJ2-3 and V is TRBV2; D call uncertain. V was clipped by 7 bases and J by 0 bases, with 8 bases between them. The CDR3 spans 13 residues. The germline gives CDR1 SNHLY, CDR2 FYNNEI. DNA for the CDR3: TGTGCCAGCATTGGAAGGAGCACAGATACGCAGTATTTT. Protein product: CASIGRSTDTQYF.

This chain uses TRBV2 with TRBJ1-5, with 9 bases that match TRBD1. The germline CDR1 and CDR2 sequences are SNHLY and FYNNEI. The CDR3 loop spans 16 amino acids. The V and J ends lost 8 bases and 5 bases, in that order; junction bases with no gene match: 13. This CDR3 reads CASSRERQGVDQPQHF. The CDR3 coding sequence is TGTGCCAGCTCCCGGGAGCGACAGGGGGTTGATCAGCCCCAGCATTTT. Full variable domain (rest looked up from reference TRBV2 and TRBJ1-5): EPEVTQTPSHQVTQMGQEVILRCVPISNHLYFYWYRQILGQKVEFLVSFYNNEISEKSEIFDDQFSVERPDGSNFTLKIRSTKLEDSAMYFCASSRERQGVDQPQHFGDGTRLSIL.

In its sample, this clone was seen once. The chain links TRBV6-5 to TRBJ2-7, with TRBD2 identical over 9 bases. Germline CDR1 reads MNHEY; CDR2 reads SVGAGI. Unmatched junction bases numbered 6, after V lost 5 bases and J lost 4 bases. The CDR3 spans 14 residues. For the CDR3, the DNA is TGTGCCAGCAGTCCGGGCCTAGCGGGGTACGAGCAGTACTTC. Translated, it gives CASSPGLAGYEQYF.

In its sample, this clone was seen a few times. V usage is TRBV29-1 and J usage is TRBJ2-7; D is possibly TRBD1 or TRBD2 (6 bases each). The CDR3 is made up of 13 amino acids. The ends were cut back, 6 bases at V and 4 bases at J, with 16 bases in the middle. Germline CDR1 SQVTM, CDR2 ANQGSEA. DNA of the CDR3: TGCAGCGTCGGAGGGGGGCAGGCTTACGAGCAGTACTTC. It encodes CSVGGGQAYEQYF.

The J gene is TRBJ2-3, the V gene TRBV29-1, with a possible D match to TRBD2 (6 bases). V lost 6 bases and J lost 2, with 12 bases in between. The CDR3 contains 13 residues. Germline V gene sequence: CDR1 SQVTM, CDR2 ANQGSEA. CDR3 in amino acids: CSVPRGVTDTQYF. CDR3 nucleotides: TGCAGCGTCCCGCGCGGGGTCACAGATACGCAGTATTTT.